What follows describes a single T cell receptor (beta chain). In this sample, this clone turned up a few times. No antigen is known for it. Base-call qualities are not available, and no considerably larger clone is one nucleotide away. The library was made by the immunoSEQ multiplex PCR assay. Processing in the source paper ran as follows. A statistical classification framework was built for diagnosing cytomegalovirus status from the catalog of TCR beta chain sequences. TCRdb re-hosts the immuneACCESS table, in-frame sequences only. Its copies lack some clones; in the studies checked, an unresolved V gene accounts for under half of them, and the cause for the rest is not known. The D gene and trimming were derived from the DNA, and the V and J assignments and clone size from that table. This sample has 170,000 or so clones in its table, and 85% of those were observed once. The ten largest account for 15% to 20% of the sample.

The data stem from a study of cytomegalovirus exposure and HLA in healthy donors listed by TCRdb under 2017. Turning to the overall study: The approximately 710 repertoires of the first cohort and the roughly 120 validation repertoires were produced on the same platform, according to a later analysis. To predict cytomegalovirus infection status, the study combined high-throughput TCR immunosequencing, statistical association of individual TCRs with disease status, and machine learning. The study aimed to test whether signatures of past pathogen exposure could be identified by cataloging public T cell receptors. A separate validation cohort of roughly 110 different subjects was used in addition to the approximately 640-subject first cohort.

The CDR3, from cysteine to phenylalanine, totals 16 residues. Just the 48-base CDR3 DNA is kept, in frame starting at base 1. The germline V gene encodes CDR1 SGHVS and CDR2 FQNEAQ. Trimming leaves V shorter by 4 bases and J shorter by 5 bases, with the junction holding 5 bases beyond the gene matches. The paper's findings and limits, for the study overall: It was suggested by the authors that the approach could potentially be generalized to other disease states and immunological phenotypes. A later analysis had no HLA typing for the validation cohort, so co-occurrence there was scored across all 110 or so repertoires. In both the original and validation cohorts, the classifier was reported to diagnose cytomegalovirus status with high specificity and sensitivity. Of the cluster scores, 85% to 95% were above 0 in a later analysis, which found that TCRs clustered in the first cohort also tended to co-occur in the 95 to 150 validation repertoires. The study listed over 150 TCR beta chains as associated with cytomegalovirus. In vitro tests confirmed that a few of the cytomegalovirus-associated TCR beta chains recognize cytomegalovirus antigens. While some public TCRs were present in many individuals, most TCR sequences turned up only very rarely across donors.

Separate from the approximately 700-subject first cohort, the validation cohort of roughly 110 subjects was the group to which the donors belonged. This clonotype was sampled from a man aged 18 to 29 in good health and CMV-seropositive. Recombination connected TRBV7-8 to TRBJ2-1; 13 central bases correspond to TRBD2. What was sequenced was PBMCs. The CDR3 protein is CASSSRLAGGDNEQFF. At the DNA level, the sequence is TGTGCCAGCAGCTCCCGACTAGCGGGAGGCGACAATGAGCAGTTCTTC. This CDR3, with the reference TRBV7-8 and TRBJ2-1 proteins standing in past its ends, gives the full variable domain GAGVSQSPRYKVAKRGQDVALRCDPISGHVSLFWYQQALGQGPEFLTYFQNEAQLDKSGLPSDRFFAERPEGSVSTLKIQRTQQEDSAVYLCASSSRLAGGDNEQFFGPGTRLTVL.